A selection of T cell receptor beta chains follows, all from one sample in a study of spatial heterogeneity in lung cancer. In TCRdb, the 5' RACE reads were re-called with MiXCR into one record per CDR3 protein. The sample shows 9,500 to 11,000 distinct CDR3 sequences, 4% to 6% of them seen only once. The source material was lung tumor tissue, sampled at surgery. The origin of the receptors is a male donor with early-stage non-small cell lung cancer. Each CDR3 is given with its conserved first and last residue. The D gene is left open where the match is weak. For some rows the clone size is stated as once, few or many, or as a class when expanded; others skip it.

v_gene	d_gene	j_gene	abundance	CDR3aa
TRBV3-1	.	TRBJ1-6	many	CASSQTTSYSPLHF
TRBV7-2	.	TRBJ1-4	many	CASSPQVTEKLFF
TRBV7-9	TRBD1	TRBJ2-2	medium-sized	CASSPHRGTGELFF
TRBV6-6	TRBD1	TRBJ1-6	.	CASSYVGQGGSPLHF
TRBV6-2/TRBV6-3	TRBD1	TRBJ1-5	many	CASRTGDQPQHF
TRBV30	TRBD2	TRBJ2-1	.	CAWSGGRVDEQFF
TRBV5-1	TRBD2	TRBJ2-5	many	CASSLGSGSIQETQYF
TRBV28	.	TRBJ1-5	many	CASIKAGGALNQPQHF
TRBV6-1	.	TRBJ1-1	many	CASTPTAMNTEAFF
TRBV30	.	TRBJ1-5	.	CAWSVGTLNQPQHF
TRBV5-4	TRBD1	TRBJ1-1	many	CASSPDRGQRAFF
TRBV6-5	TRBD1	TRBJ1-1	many	CASSDRVKTEAFF
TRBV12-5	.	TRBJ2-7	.	CASGLNRILYEQYF
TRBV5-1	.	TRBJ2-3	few	CASSWGGVQDTQYF
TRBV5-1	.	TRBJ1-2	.	CASSPGGVAGYTF
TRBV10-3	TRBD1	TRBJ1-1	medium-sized	CAISEGQGNTEAFF
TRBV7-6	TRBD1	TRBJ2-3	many	CASSLGQVTDTQYF
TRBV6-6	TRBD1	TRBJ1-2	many	CARVQGENYGYTF